This T cell receptor (beta chain) was found in a study of T cell changes during pregnancy in multiple sclerosis. This CDR3 contains 13 residues. Trimming cost V 4 bases and J 1 base, with 7 bases left between them. Germline V lookup: CDR1 MGHDK, CDR2 SYGVNS. Method: immunoSEQ multiplex PCR; TCRdb's copy keeps in-frame clones and lacks some. The sample holds around 48,000 clones; around nine tenths are singletons and the top ten take less than 4%. On this clone itself: This may come from a read error, since a much larger clone is one base off.

Sequenced material: CD8+ T cells from peripheral blood mononuclear cells, taken before pregnancy. The chain links TRBV25-1 to TRBJ1-1, with D possibly TRBD1 on 5 matching bases. This receptor was obtained from a female donor with multiple sclerosis, enrolled in a pregnancy study. CDR3 nucleotides: TGTGCCAGCAGTGTAGGGGAGAACACTGAAGCTTTCTTT. It specifies CASSVGENTEAFF.